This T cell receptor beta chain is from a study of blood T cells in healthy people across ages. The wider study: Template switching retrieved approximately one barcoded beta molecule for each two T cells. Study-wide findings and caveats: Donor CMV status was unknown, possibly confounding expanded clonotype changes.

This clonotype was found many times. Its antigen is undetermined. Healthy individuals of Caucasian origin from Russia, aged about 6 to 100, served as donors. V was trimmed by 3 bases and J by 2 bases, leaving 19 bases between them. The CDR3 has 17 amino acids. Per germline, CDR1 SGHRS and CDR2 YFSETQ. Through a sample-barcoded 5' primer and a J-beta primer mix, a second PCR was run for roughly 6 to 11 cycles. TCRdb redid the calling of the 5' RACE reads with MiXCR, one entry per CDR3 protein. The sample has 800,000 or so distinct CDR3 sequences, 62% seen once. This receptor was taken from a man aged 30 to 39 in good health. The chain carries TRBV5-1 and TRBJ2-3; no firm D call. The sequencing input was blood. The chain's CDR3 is CASSWAGRRHPTDTQYF. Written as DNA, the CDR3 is TGCGCCAGCAGCTGGGCCGGCAGGCGCCACCCCACAGATACGCAGTATTTT.